This T cell receptor (beta chain) stems from a study of vaccination and CD4 T cells after COVID-19. For the study at large: Six male and four female convalescents took part, two of them Hispanic.

The Oncomine TCR Beta short-read assay sequenced DNA from cultured CD4+ T cells. From cultured CD4+ T cells, genomic DNA was extracted. MiXCR, applied by TCRdb to the PCR reads, yields one record per CDR3 protein. Found here are 11,000 or so distinct CDR3 sequences, almost 30% of them singletons; the top ten hold about an eighth. Findings and limits, study-wide: Among reactive clones from convalescent patients, a median 86.3% appeared only post-vaccination.

Treatment here: roughly 10-day PBMC culture with coronavirus spike peptide pools or control peptides (ViraFEST assay). An unexposed donor provided the CD4+ T cells, which were collected before the COVID-19 pandemic (2011-2018). Isolation of CD4+ T cells by negative selection took place after roughly 10 days of culture. Available cell numbers determined whether unexposed-donor CD4+ T cells were probed with SARS-CoV-2 S/N and four cold-coronavirus spikes. Germline loops: CDR1 KGHDR, CDR2 SFDVKD. V was trimmed by 10 bases and J by 9 bases, leaving 12 bases between them. CDR3 length equals 11 residues. This clonotype was picked up a small number of times. Its antigen is unidentified.

The chain combines TRBV24-1 with TRBJ1-5, with D possibly matching TRBD1 (5 bases). This clonotype was obtained from a human donor in good health. Sequences were obtained from CD4+ T cells from blood, cultured in vitro. The CDR3 nucleotides read TGTGCCACAGGGACCCTAGGGCCCCAGCATTTT. The encoded protein is CATGTLGPQHF.